These 24 T cell receptor beta chains were sequenced from one sample in a study of shared clonotypes between healthy human individuals. Generated by immunoSEQ multiplex PCR, the TCRdb table keeps only in-frame clones and is missing some. Of more than 2 million clones in the sample, about 94% were seen once. Naive CD8 cells, CD45RO-negative and positively selected for CCR7, excluded terminally differentiated effector memory CD45RA+ cells. Sequenced sample: naive CD8+ T cells from PBMCs. Receptors originate from a man younger than 35 in good health. Some clones in this sample may be carry-over from other donors' samples.

V gene TRBV19 combines with J gene TRBJ2-3; no definite D call. Germline CDR1 LNHDA, CDR2 SQIVND (reference sequence). This CDR3 has 13 amino acids. The ends were cut back, 6 bases at V and 2 bases at J, with 9 bases in the middle. For the CDR3, the DNA is TGTGCCAGTAGCAACAGAGTCACAGATACGCAGTATTTT. It translates to CASSNRVTDTQYF.

This chain uses TRBV9 with TRBJ2-2, with 12 bases matching TRBD2. Germline V gene lookup returns CDR1 SGDLS and CDR2 YYNGEE. V was clipped by 2 bases and J by 5 bases; unmatched bases: 7. CDR3 length equals 17 residues. This CDR3 is CASSVRLAGVGTGELFF. DNA for the CDR3: TGTGCCAGCAGCGTCAGACTAGCGGGAGTAGGGACCGGGGAGCTGTTTTTT.

The chain is built from TRBV15 and TRBJ2-1; D may be TRBD2 (5 bases). The ends were cut back, 3 bases at V and 2 bases at J, with 11 bases in the middle. The germline V gene encodes CDR1 LNHNV and CDR2 YYDKDF (reference sequence). The CDR3 contains 15 residues. CDR3 sequence: CATSSSDYTYNEQFF. For the CDR3, the DNA is TGTGCCACCAGCAGTTCAGACTACACCTACAATGAGCAGTTCTTC.

The gene calls are TRBV7-9 and TRBJ1-1; TRBD1 agrees at 7 bases. The CDR3 is made up of 17 amino acids. The germline CDR1 and CDR2 sequences are SEHNR and FQNEAQ (reference sequence). Trimming took 5 bases from V and 3 from J; bases not matched to a gene: 15. For the CDR3, the DNA is TGTGCCAGCAGCCAAAGTCGACAGGGCGGAGGATACACTGAAGCTTTCTTT. Translated, it gives CASSQSRQGGGYTEAFF.

The chain has TRBV27 and TRBJ1-4; 8 bases are a match to TRBD1. Germline V CDR1 and CDR2: MNHEY, SMNVEV (reference sequence). The CDR3 spans 13 residues. J gave up 8 bases and V 8 bases, and 7 bases lay outside the gene matches. The CDR3 sequence is CASRTGKGEKLFF. The CDR3 coding sequence is TGTGCCAGCCGGACAGGGAAAGGCGAAAAACTGTTTTTT.

V usage is TRBV27 and J usage is TRBJ2-7; TRBD1 matches at 12 bases. The V gene end was trimmed by 5 bases and the J gene end by 5 bases; junction bases not matched to a gene: 4. Germline lookup yields CDR1 MNHEY and CDR2 SMNVEV (reference sequence). This CDR3 is built from 14 residues. The CDR3 here is CASSVGQGADEQYF. Written as DNA, the CDR3 is TGTGCCAGCAGTGTGGGACAGGGGGCTGACGAGCAGTACTTC.

The gene calls are TRBV5-4 and TRBJ1-2; D not resolved. V was pared by 0 bases and J by 2 bases, with 8 bases between. The CDR3 has 14 residues. The germline gives CDR1 SGHNT, CDR2 YYREEE (reference sequence). The CDR3 protein is CASSLGRTNYGYTF. For the CDR3, the DNA is TGTGCCAGCAGCTTGGGAAGGACGAACTATGGCTACACCTTC.

The chain uses TRBV5-4 and TRBJ1-1, with TRBD1 as a possible D gene (6 bases). V gave up 1 base and J gave up 6 bases, with 13 bases separating them. Germline V gene data show CDR1 as SGHNT and CDR2 as YYREEE (reference sequence). The CDR3 consists of 14 residues. CDR3 protein: CASSLLPRGSEAFF. CDR3 in DNA: TGTGCCAGCAGCTTGCTCCCCAGGGGTTCTGAAGCTTTCTTT.

Comments on this clone: The same CDR3 is also encoded by other DNA sequences in this sample. The chain combines TRBV9 with TRBJ2-3; 10 nucleotides match TRBD2. In germline, CDR1 is SGDLS, CDR2 YYNGEE. This CDR3 has 14 amino acids. V trimming: 3 bases; J trimming: 3 bases; junction bases outside the gene matches: 1. The DNA for the CDR3 is TGTGCCAGCAGCGCTAGCGGGAGAACAGATACGCAGTATTTT. Translation: CASSASGRTDTQYF.

The rearrangement links TRBV5-1 to TRBJ2-7; 7 bases are shared with TRBD2. Germline-derived CDR1 and CDR2 are SGHRS and YFSETQ. Losses at the gene ends were 0 bases for V and 5 bases for J; bases not matched to a gene: 8. This CDR3 is 15 amino acids long. The CDR3 loop is CASSLGGGPLNEQYF. The CDR3 nucleotides read TGCGCCAGCAGCTTGGGGGGAGGGCCTCTGAACGAGCAGTACTTC.

The chain recombines TRBV7-9 with TRBJ2-5; the match to TRBD2 covers 7 bases. V shed 5 bases and J 5 bases; nucleotides not matched to a gene: 5. There are 13 residues in the CDR3. Germline V lookup: CDR1 SEHNR, CDR2 FQNEAQ (reference sequence). The CDR3 spells CASSPGLVETQYF. The CDR3 DNA reads as TGTGCCAGCAGCCCAGGACTAGTTGAGACCCAGTACTTC.

This chain uses TRBV7-9 with TRBJ2-7; 9 positions agree with TRBD1. Germline V CDR1 and CDR2: SEHNR, FQNEAQ (reference sequence). The CDR3 is made up of 14 amino acids. Trimming took 4 bases from V and 4 from J; bases not matched to a gene: 5. The CDR3 coding sequence is TGTGCCAGCAGCTCACAGGGGGCGGATTACGAGCAGTACTTC. This encodes CASSSQGADYEQYF.

V usage is TRBV9 and J usage is TRBJ2-3, with D perhaps TRBD1 (5 bases). Germline V gives CDR1 SGDLS, CDR2 YYNGEE. Trimming cost V 3 bases and J 0 bases, with 8 bases left between them. The CDR3 extends over 14 amino acids. Written as DNA, the CDR3 is TGTGCCAGCAGCGCGACAGTTAGCACAGATACGCAGTATTTT. This translates into CASSATVSTDTQYF.

This chain uses TRBV29-1 with TRBJ1-1; tentatively, D is TRBD1 (5 bases). Germline loops: CDR1 SQVTM, CDR2 ANQGSEA. The V end lost 1 base, the J end lost 1 base, and 13 bases lay between the germline ends. This CDR3 spans 15 amino acids. For the CDR3, the DNA is TGCAGCGTTGAAGGGGTAGGGGTCTGGAACACTGAAGCTTTCTTT. It translates to CSVEGVGVWNTEAFF. Full variable domain (rest looked up from reference TRBV29-1 and TRBJ1-1): SAVISQKPSRDICQRGTSLTIQCQVDSQVTMMFWYRQQPGQSLTLIATANQGSEATYESGFVIDKFPISRPNLTFSTLTVSNMSPEDSSIYLCSVEGVGVWNTEAFFGQGTRLTVV.

J is TRBJ2-1 and V is TRBV27, with D hard to call. The CDR3 has 13 residues. The ends were cut back, 5 bases at V and 9 bases at J, with 14 bases in the middle. Per the germline V gene, CDR1 is MNHEY and CDR2 is SMNVEV (reference sequence). In nucleotides, the CDR3 is TGTGCCAGCAGTCATCAGACCCACAGTGAGCAGTTCTTC. Translating gives CASSHQTHSEQFF.

The CDR3 bases are TGCGCCAGCAGCCAAGACCCGGCCGGGCTCCTAGGAAACACCATATATTTT. This encodes CASSQDPAGLLGNTIYF. The chain couples TRBV4-3 to TRBJ1-3; D gene uncertain. The CDR3 is 17 amino acids. The V gene lost 0 bases and the J gene lost 4 bases, with 16 bases spanning the gap. Germline lookup yields CDR1 LGHNA and CDR2 YSLEER.

The CDR3 is CASSLDRGSAEAFF. DNA of the CDR3: TGTGCCAGCTCACTGGACAGGGGGTCGGCTGAAGCTTTCTTT. The rearrangement uses TRBV18 and TRBJ1-1; 10 bases match TRBD1. The CDR3 spans 14 residues. Germline V gene data show CDR1 as KGHSH and CDR2 as LQKENI. V lost 4 bases and J lost 6; bases outside the gene matches: 5.

The gene calls are TRBV29-1 and TRBJ2-6; 10 bases map to TRBD2. Trimming took 7 bases from V and 3 from J; bases not matched to a gene: 3. The CDR3 is 14 residues long. Germline V lookup: CDR1 SQVTM, CDR2 ANQGSEA. CDR3 sequence (DNA): TGCAGCGCCCTAGCGGGAGTTGGGGCCAACGTCCTGACTTTC. This codes for CSALAGVGANVLTF.

The chain uses TRBV7-2 and TRBJ1-1; perhaps TRBD1 as D (5 bases). Germline V CDR1 and CDR2: SGHTA, FQGNSA. Trimming removed 5 bases from V and 4 bases from J, with 14 bases in between. The CDR3 runs 14 residues. DNA of the CDR3: TGTGCCAGCAGCAGCAGGGTGTCGGTCACTGAAGCTTTCTTT. Its protein is CASSSRVSVTEAFF.

The V and J genes are TRBV27 and TRBJ2-3; the match to TRBD2 covers 10 bases. V lost 5 bases to trimming and J lost 7 bases; unmatched junction nucleotides: 9. The CDR3 totals 15 residues. The V gene's germline CDR1 is MNHEY and CDR2 SMNVEV (reference sequence). The CDR3 region has the DNA TGTGCCAGCAGTCTCCTAGCGGGAGTGGTGAATACGCAGTATTTT. Translating it yields CASSLLAGVVNTQYF.

The rearrangement links TRBV7-8 to TRBJ1-3; D is perhaps TRBD1 (5 bases). The CDR3 sequence is 16 residues long. V lost 5 bases and J 2 bases, leaving 16 bases between the germline ends. The germline V gene has CDR1 SGHVS and CDR2 FQNEAQ. CDR3 coding DNA: TGTGCCAGCAGCACCGGCCCCCGAGGGGCTGGAAACACCATATATTTT. Its translation: CASSTGPRGAGNTIYF.

V and J are TRBV2 and TRBJ1-2; TRBD1 aligns across 8 bases. V was pared by 0 bases and J by 5 bases, with 5 bases of the junction left unmatched. From germline, CDR1 is SNHLY and CDR2 FYNNEI. This CDR3 comprises 15 residues. The CDR3: CASSEAWDRTYGYTF. CDR3 DNA: TGTGCCAGCAGTGAAGCCTGGGACAGGACTTATGGCTACACCTTC.

The chain couples TRBV19 to TRBJ2-2; D gene uncertain. Trimming pared 6 bases from V and 8 bases from J, leaving 4 bases between. There are 10 residues in the CDR3. In germline, CDR1 is LNHDA, CDR2 SQIVND (reference sequence). This CDR3 reads CASREGELFF. The DNA for the CDR3 is TGTGCCAGTAGGGAGGGGGAGCTGTTTTTT.

This sequence joins TRBV29-1 and TRBJ2-6; the D gene is possibly TRBD1 (6 bases). The CDR3 length is 15 residues. Germline V lookup: CDR1 SQVTM, CDR2 ANQGSEA. The V end was cut by 4 bases, the J end by 0 bases, with 10 bases between. The CDR3 bases are TGCAGCGTTGCCGGGACACTCTCTGGGGCCAACGTCCTGACTTTC. Amino acid sequence: CSVAGTLSGANVLTF. Full variable domain (missing parts from reference TRBV29-1 and TRBJ2-6): SAVISQKPSRDICQRGTSLTIQCQVDSQVTMMFWYRQQPGQSLTLIATANQGSEATYESGFVIDKFPISRPNLTFSTLTVSNMSPEDSSIYLCSVAGTLSGANVLTFGAGSRLTVL.